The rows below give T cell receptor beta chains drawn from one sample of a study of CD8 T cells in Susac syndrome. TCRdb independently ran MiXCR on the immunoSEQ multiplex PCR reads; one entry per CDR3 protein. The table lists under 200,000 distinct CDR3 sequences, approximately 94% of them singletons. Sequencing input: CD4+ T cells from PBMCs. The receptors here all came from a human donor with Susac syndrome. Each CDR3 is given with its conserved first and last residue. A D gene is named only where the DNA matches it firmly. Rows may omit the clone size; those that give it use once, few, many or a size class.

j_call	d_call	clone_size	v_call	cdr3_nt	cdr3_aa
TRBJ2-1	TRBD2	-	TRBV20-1	TGCAGTGCTAGTCCGTTTAGCGGGGGGGCGAGTGGTACGTACAATGAGCAGTTCTTC	CSASPFSGGASGTYNEQFF
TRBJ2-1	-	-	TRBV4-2	TGTGCCAGCAGCCAAGGGACCCACAATGAGCAGTTCTTC	CASSQGTHNEQFF
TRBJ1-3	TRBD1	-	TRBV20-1	TGCAGTGCTTCCCCCGGGACAGGGGGCGCGAGGGGAAACACCATATATTTT	CSASPGTGGARGNTIYF
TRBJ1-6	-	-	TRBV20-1	TGCAGTGCTAGAGATAAAGGTGATTCACCCCTCCACTTT	CSARDKGDSPLHF
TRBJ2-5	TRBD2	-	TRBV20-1	TGCAGTGCCCTGAAGACTAGCGGGGGGGCCGCGAAGACCCAGTACTTC	CSALKTSGGAAKTQYF
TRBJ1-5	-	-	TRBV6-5	TGTGCCAGCAGCCCAAGCGGCAAGAACAATCAGCCCCAGCATTTT	CASSPSGKNNQPQHF
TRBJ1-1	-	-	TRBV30	TGTGCCTGGAGCCCAAAAGGCACTGAAGCTTTCTTT	CAWSPKGTEAFF
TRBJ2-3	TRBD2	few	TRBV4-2	TGTGCCAGCAGCACCAGAATTCGCGGGGGAACAGATACGCAGTATTTT	CASSTRIRGGTDTQYF
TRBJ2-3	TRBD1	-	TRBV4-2	TGTGCCAGCAGCCAAGAATGGGCCGGGACAGGAGGACGGGATACGCAGTATTTT	CASSQEWAGTGGRDTQYF
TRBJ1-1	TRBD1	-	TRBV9	TGTGCCAGCAGCCTGGGACAGATCGCTGAAGCTTTCTTT	CASSLGQIAEAFF
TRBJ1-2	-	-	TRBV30	TGTGCCTGGAGTGTACGGGCAAACACTAACTATGGCTACACCTTC	CAWSVRANTNYGYTF
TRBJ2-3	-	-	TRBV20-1	TGCAGTGCTAGAGAGGGGGGGGCTATGATAGATACGCAGTATTTT	CSAREGGAMIDTQYF
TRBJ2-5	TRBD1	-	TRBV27	TGTGCCAGCAGTCCCGGGACAGGAGGAAAAGAGACCCAGTACTTC	CASSPGTGGKETQYF
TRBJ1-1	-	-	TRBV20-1	TGCAGTGCTAGAGCCGATGCTCTTGGGACGGTGAACACTGAAGCTTTCTTT	CSARADALGTVNTEAFF
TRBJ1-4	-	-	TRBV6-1	TGTGCCAGCAGTCCAGCCGTCGGGGGGACAACTAATGAAAAACTGTTTTTT	CASSPAVGGTTNEKLFF
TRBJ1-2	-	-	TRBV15	TGTGCCACCAGCAGAGACGACTATGGCTACACCTTC	CATSRDDYGYTF
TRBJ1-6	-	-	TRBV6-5	TGTGCCAGCAGTTACTCCTTTTGGTCACCCCTCCACTTT	CASSYSFWSPLHF
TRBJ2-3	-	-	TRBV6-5	TGTGCCAGCAGTTTAATGTCGAAAACAGATACGCAGTATTTT	CASSLMSKTDTQYF
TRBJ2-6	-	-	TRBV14	TGTGCCAGCAGCCATATCGGCTCTGGGGCCAACGTCCTGACTTTC	CASSHIGSGANVLTF
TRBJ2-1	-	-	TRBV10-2	TGCGCCAGCAGTGCTCCTAACAATGAGCAGTTCTTC	CASSAPNNEQFF
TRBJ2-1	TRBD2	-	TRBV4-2	TGTGCCAGCAGCTCCGGGACTAGCGGGGGGGTCGAGCAGTTCTTC	CASSSGTSGGVEQFF
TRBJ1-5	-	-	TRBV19	TGTGCCAGTAGTATACAGAGTAACAATCAGCCCCAGCATTTT	CASSIQSNNQPQHF
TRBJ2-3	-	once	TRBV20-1	TGCAGTGCTAGAGAACAGGGCACAGATACGCAGTATTTT	CSAREQGTDTQYF
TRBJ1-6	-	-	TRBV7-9	TGTGCCAGCAGCTTAGTTTCAGGGGCCGGAGATTCACCCCTCCACTTT	CASSLVSGAGDSPLHF
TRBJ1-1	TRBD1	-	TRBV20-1	TGCAGTGTCCAGGGGGACACTGAAGCTTTCTTT	CSVQGDTEAFF
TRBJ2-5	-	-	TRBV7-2	TGTGCCAGCAGCTCCCCCACCGCGAGCAAGGAGACCCAGTACTTC	CASSSPTASKETQYF
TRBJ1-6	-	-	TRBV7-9	TGTGCCAGCAGCTCGGGACCGCCAAGCGGTTCACCCCTCCACTTT	CASSSGPPSGSPLHF
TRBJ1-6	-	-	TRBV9	TGTGCCAGCAGCGTAGATCAGACCGCGCCCCTCCACTTT	CASSVDQTAPLHF
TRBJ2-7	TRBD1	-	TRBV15	TGTGCCACCAGCAGAGACCGGACAGGGAAGAGGTACGAGCAGTACTTC	CATSRDRTGKRYEQYF
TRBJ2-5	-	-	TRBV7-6	TGTGCCAGCAGCTTTGGGGTAGAGACCCAGTACTTC	CASSFGVETQYF
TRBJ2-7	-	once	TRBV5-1	TGCGCCAGCAGCCGTGGGGACGGTTCCTACGAGCAGTACTTC	CASSRGDGSYEQYF
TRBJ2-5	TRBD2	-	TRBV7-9	TGTGCCAGCAGCTTAGGACGGACTAGCGGGGGACAAGAGACCCAGTACTTC	CASSLGRTSGGQETQYF
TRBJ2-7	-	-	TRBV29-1	TGCAGCGCCATCGGAGCCTCCTACGAGCAGTACTTC	CSAIGASYEQYF
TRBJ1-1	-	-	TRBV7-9	TGTGCCAGCAGCTTACCCAGCGCGGAAGCTTTCTTT	CASSLPSAEAFF
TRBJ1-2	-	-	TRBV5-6	TGTGCCAGCAGCAAGGACCTGGGAGGCTACACCTTC	CASSKDLGGYTF
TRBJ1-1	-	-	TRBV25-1	TGTGCCAGCAGTGAAGGGAATGGGAAAGCTTTCTTT	CASSEGNGKAFF
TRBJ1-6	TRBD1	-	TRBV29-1	TGCAGCGTTAAGACAGGGGCCGGTTCACCCCTCCACTTT	CSVKTGAGSPLHF
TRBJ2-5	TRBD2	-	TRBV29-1	TGCAGCGGGGGACTAGCGGGGGGTAAGACCCAGTACTTC	CSGGLAGGKTQYF
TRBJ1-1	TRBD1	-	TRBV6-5	TGTGCCAGCAGTTACTGGGGACAGGGGGACACTGAAGCTTTCTTT	CASSYWGQGDTEAFF
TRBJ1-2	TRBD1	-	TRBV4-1	TGCGCCAGCAGCCAAGATTGGGGGACAGGGGTCGTCTATGGCTACACCTTC	CASSQDWGTGVVYGYTF
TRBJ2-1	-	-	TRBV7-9	TGTGCCAGCAGCTTAGGGCGGGGACGAGTTAATGAGCAGTTCTTC	CASSLGRGRVNEQFF
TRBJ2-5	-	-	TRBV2	TGTGCCAGCAGTGCAAGGTACCAAGAGACCCAGTACTTC	CASSARYQETQYF
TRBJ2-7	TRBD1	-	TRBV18	TGTGCCAGCTCTACAGGGGCGTCAACCTACGAGCAGTACTTC	CASSTGASTYEQYF
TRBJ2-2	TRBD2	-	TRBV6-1	TGTGCCAGCAGCCCTAGACTAGCGGGGGTCGGGGAGCTGTTTTTT	CASSPRLAGVGELFF
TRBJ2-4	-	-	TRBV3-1	TGTGCCAGCAGCCAAGGCCTACGGACAGCCGGGAACATTCAGTACTTC	CASSQGLRTAGNIQYF
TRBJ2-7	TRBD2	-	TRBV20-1	TGCAGTGCTATCTCGGGACTAGCGGGGGCTGGTTACGAGCAGTACTTC	CSAISGLAGAGYEQYF
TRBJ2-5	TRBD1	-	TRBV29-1	TGCAGCGCTGATTCGGGACAGGGGCAAGAGACCCAGTACTTC	CSADSGQGQETQYF
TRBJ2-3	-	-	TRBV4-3	TGCGCCAGCAGCCATAACAGGGTCGCAGATACGCAGTATTTT	CASSHNRVADTQYF